These 32 T cell receptor beta chains originate from one sample sequenced in a study of cytomegalovirus exposure and HLA in healthy donors. Only in-frame clones appear in the TCRdb table, and some are missing; sequencing was by immunoSEQ multiplex PCR. The table records under 70,000 clones, around nine tenths of them present only once. The sample consisted of PBMCs. These receptors originate from a woman under 30 in good health and CMV-seronegative.

The rearrangement uses TRBV6-5 and TRBJ2-7, with 9 bases that match TRBD1. Germline V gives CDR1 MNHEY, CDR2 SVGAGI. The CDR3 contains 14 residues. J gave up 5 bases and V 4 bases, and 6 bases lay outside the gene matches. The CDR3 coding sequence is TGTGCCAGCAGTTCACCGGGACAGGGCAACGAGCAGTACTTC. This translates into CASSSPGQGNEQYF.

J is TRBJ2-2 and V is TRBV5-1; 7 bases line up with TRBD1. The CDR3 extends over 15 amino acids. Germline loops: CDR1 SGHRS, CDR2 YFSETQ. Trimming cost V 0 bases and J 4 bases; bases outside gene matches: 3. The CDR3 DNA is TGCGCCAGCAGCTTGGAAGGGGGCATCACCGGGGAGCTGTTTTTT. It encodes CASSLEGGITGELFF.

This clone was picked up one time. This chain links TRBV19 with TRBJ1-2; 8 bases agree with TRBD1. CDR1 is LNHDA, CDR2 SQIVND, per germline (reference sequence). After removal of 3 bases from V and 4 bases from J, the junction contained 4 bases not matched to a gene. The CDR3 sequence is 14 residues long. The chain's CDR3 is CASSIGTGFYGYTF. As DNA, the CDR3 is TGTGCCAGTAGTATTGGGACAGGCTTCTATGGCTACACCTTC.

This chain links TRBV6-1 with TRBJ2-3; D possibly corresponds to TRBD1 (6 bases). CDR1 is MNHNS, CDR2 SASEGT, per germline. Trimming shortened V by 3 bases and J by 6 bases, and 13 bases separated the two germline ends. The CDR3 extends over 14 amino acids. For the CDR3, the DNA is TGTGCCAGCAGTGAGGCAGGGGATGAGGATACGCAGTATTTT. Amino acid sequence: CASSEAGDEDTQYF.

The genes are TRBV10-2 and TRBJ2-1, with TRBD1 matching over 9 bases. CDR3 length equals 15 residues. V dropped 5 bases and J dropped 0; count of bases not matched to a gene: 2. Looked up from germline, CDR1 is WSHSY and CDR2 is SAAADI. The CDR3 spells CASSSGQGSYNEQFF. Here the CDR3 DNA reads TGCGCCAGCAGTTCGGGACAGGGCTCCTACAATGAGCAGTTCTTC.

This clone was counted between two and nine times. V is TRBV6-1 and J is TRBJ2-2, with a weak D call TRBD2 (6 bases). V gave up 2 bases and J gave up 0 bases, with 16 bases separating them. Germline V gene data show CDR1 as MNHNS and CDR2 as SASEGT. CDR3 length: 18 residues. The CDR3 is CASSELGSGTANTGELFF. CDR3 nucleotides: TGTGCCAGCAGTGAATTGGGTAGCGGAACCGCGAACACCGGGGAGCTGTTTTTT.

The chain carries TRBV27 and TRBJ2-1; 10 positions agree with TRBD1. The V segment lost 2 bases and the J segment 5 bases; nucleotides outside the gene matches: 3. The CDR3 sequence is 15 residues long. Germline CDR1 and CDR2: MNHEY and SMNVEV (reference sequence). The CDR3 nucleotides read TGTGCCAGCAGTTTAGACAGGGGGCGCGACAATGAGCAGTTCTTC. Translated, it gives CASSLDRGRDNEQFF.

This clone was observed once. Other DNA sequences within the sample encode an identical CDR3. The V call is TRBV30, the J call TRBJ2-7; a possible D gene is TRBD1 (8 bases). CDR1 and CDR2 (germline): GTSNPN, SVGIG (reference sequence). V dropped 5 bases and J dropped 11 bases, with 19 bases sitting between them. The CDR3 spans 12 residues. The CDR3 spells CAWGGDRPFKYF. In DNA form, the CDR3 reads TGTGCCTGGGGGGGGGACAGGCCGTTCAAGTACTTC.

The chain employs TRBV10-3 and TRBJ2-1, with D tentatively TRBD2 (5 bases). The germline gives CDR1 ENHRY, CDR2 SYGVKD. V gave up 4 bases and J gave up 4 bases, with 8 bases separating them. CDR3 length: 13 residues. The DNA for the CDR3 is TGTGCCATCAGTGCAGGAGGATACAATGAGCAGTTCTTC. Encoded protein: CAISAGGYNEQFF.

This clone was seen a handful of times. The V call is TRBV6-5, the J call TRBJ1-5, with a tentative D call TRBD1 (6 bases). Germline CDR1 is MNHEY and CDR2 is SVGAGI. This CDR3 comprises 13 residues. Trimming pared 9 bases from V and 6 bases from J, leaving 15 bases between. This chain's CDR3 is CASGQSSVQPQHF. For the CDR3, the DNA is TGTGCCAGTGGACAGAGTTCGGTTCAGCCCCAGCATTTT.

J is TRBJ2-1 and V is TRBV7-8, with D possibly TRBD1 on 5 matching bases. Germline V gene lookup returns CDR1 SGHVS and CDR2 FQNEAQ. The CDR3 spans 14 residues. Trimming removed 5 bases at V and 4 bases at J, with 12 bases between. The CDR3 region has the DNA TGTGCCAGCAGCATTCTGACAGATTACAATGAGCAGTTCTTC. Translation gives CASSILTDYNEQFF.

CDR3 sequence (DNA): TGTGCCAGCTCACCCGCTGGGGGGGGGCAGCACCACGAGCAGTACTTC. Protein: CASSPAGGGQHHEQYF. The chain recombines TRBV18 with TRBJ2-7; a weak D match, TRBD2 (7 bases). This CDR3 has 16 residues. The V gene's germline CDR1 is KGHSH and CDR2 LQKENI. V lost 3 bases to trimming and J lost 5 bases, with 20 bases between them.

This clone was picked up one time. The V and J genes are TRBV4-2 and TRBJ2-7; TRBD2 matches at 8 bases. This CDR3 is 14 amino acids long. Germline lookup yields CDR1 LGHNA and CDR2 YNFKEQ. V shed 4 bases and J 1 base; nucleotides not matched to a gene: 3. CDR3 coding DNA: TGTGCCAGCAGCCCGGGAGGGCGGTCCTACGAGCAGTACTTC. It encodes CASSPGGRSYEQYF.

The J gene is TRBJ2-7, the V gene TRBV28; 8 nucleotides match TRBD1. This CDR3 has 16 amino acids. Germline values: CDR1 MDHEN, CDR2 SYDVKM. Losses at the gene ends were 7 bases for V and 6 bases for J; bases not matched to a gene: 17. The CDR3 loop is CASKEIIRQGKGEQYF. CDR3 nucleotides: TGTGCCAGCAAGGAAATCATCAGACAGGGGAAGGGCGAGCAGTACTTC.

The chain couples TRBV4-1 to TRBJ2-3; 11 positions match TRBD2. This CDR3 has 16 amino acids. V was clipped by 1 base and J by 5 bases; unmatched bases: 5. Germline CDR1 reads MGHRA; CDR2 reads YSYEKL. CDR3 in amino acids: CASSQVAGGLGDTQYF. DNA for the CDR3: TGCGCCAGCAGCCAAGTAGCGGGGGGGCTTGGAGATACGCAGTATTTT.

The chain employs TRBV7-6 and TRBJ1-4; 10 bases agree with TRBD1. CDR3 size: 17 residues. The germline V gene encodes CDR1 SGHVS and CDR2 FNYEAQ. After removal of 5 bases from V and 7 bases from J, the junction contained 13 bases not matched to a gene. CDR3: CASSPNLATGGLEKLFF. The CDR3 DNA is TGTGCCAGCAGCCCAAATCTCGCGACAGGGGGCCTTGAAAAACTGTTTTTT.

This chain joins TRBV4-1 and TRBJ2-7; TRBD2 might be the D (7 bases). Per the germline V gene, CDR1 is MGHRA and CDR2 is YSYEKL. This CDR3 contains 16 residues. V shed 4 bases and J shed 2 bases, with 18 bases lying between them. CDR3 nucleotides: TGCGCCAGCAGCCGAGGGGGGGCGGATCCCGCCTACGAGCAGTACTTC. Its translation: CASSRGGADPAYEQYF.

This clone was seen only once. The genes are TRBV2 and TRBJ2-1; D might be TRBD1 (5 bases). V was trimmed by 11 bases and J by 1 base, leaving 18 bases between them. Germline-derived CDR1 and CDR2 are SNHLY and FYNNEI. This CDR3 comprises 15 residues. The CDR3 protein is CAGARRASSYNEQFF. The DNA of the CDR3 is TGTGCCGGTGCTCGCAGGGCCAGTTCCTACAATGAGCAGTTCTTC.

This clone occurred once. The J gene is TRBJ1-6, the V gene TRBV30, with a weak D call TRBD1 (5 bases). CDR1 is GTSNPN and CDR2 is SVGIG in the germline V gene (reference sequence). CDR3 length: 15 amino acids. Trimming cost V 2 bases and J 5 bases, with 13 bases left between them. This CDR3 reads CAWSSRQGNNSPLHF. The CDR3 coding sequence is TGTGCCTGGAGTTCCCGGCAGGGCAATAATTCACCCCTCCACTTT.

This sequence joins TRBV18 and TRBJ2-7; 7 nucleotides align to TRBD2. The CDR3 totals 14 residues. CDR1 and CDR2 from the germline V gene are KGHSH and LQKENI. The V gene end was trimmed by 2 bases and the J gene end by 2 bases; junction bases not matched to a gene: 3. CDR3 residues: CASSPAGVTYEQYF. CDR3 coding DNA: TGTGCCAGCTCACCAGCGGGAGTAACCTACGAGCAGTACTTC.

The V gene is TRBV5-1, the J gene TRBJ2-1, with 9 bases aligning to TRBD2. This CDR3 is 16 amino acids long. Germline loops: CDR1 SGHRS, CDR2 YFSETQ. The J segment lost 6 bases and the V segment lost 0 bases, leaving 7 bases of the junction unmatched. For the CDR3, the DNA is TGCGCCAGCAGCTTGGTAGCGGGAGTTCTTTCCAATGAGCAGTTCTTC. Translation gives CASSLVAGVLSNEQFF.

The chain joins TRBV6-1 to TRBJ2-7, with D possibly matching TRBD1 (6 bases). V lost 8 bases to trimming and J lost 3 bases, with 14 bases between them. The CDR3 runs to 13 residues. The germline CDR1 and CDR2 sequences are MNHNS and SASEGT. CDR3 sequence reads: CASGHRDIYEQYF. For the CDR3, the DNA is TGTGCCAGCGGGCACCGGGACATCTACGAGCAGTACTTC.

The rearrangement links TRBV7-6 to TRBJ2-1, with 7 positions matching TRBD1. Germline loops: CDR1 SGHVS, CDR2 FNYEAQ. The CDR3 contains 15 residues. V lost 3 bases and J lost 3; bases outside the gene matches: 5. The CDR3 region is CASSFQQGSYNEQFF. The CDR3 nucleotides are TGTGCCAGCAGCTTTCAACAGGGGAGCTACAATGAGCAGTTCTTC.

The V gene is TRBV11-2, the J gene TRBJ2-7; 14 bases map to TRBD2. J gave up 9 bases and V 1 base, and 5 bases lay outside the gene matches. The CDR3 covers 15 residues. Germline CDR1 SGHAT, CDR2 FQNNGV. Here the CDR3 DNA reads TGTGCCAGCAGCTTAGGACTAGCGGGAGGGCTAGGGCAGTACTTC. Translated: CASSLGLAGGLGQYF. Full variable domain (outside the CDR3, taken from reference TRBV11-2 and TRBJ2-7): EAGVAQSPRYKIIEKRQSVAFWCNPISGHATLYWYQQILGQGPKLLIQFQNNGVVDDSQLPKDRFSAERLKGVDSTLKIQPAKLEDSAVYLCASSLGLAGGLGQYFGPGTRLTVT.

This clone was picked up many times. The chain employs TRBV19 and TRBJ1-5; D is perhaps TRBD1 (6 bases). Looked up from germline, CDR1 is LNHDA and CDR2 is SQIVND (reference sequence). CDR3 length equals 13 residues. Trimming removed 7 bases from V and 3 bases from J, with 10 bases in between. The CDR3 region is CASTTGLNQPQHF. The CDR3 nucleotides are TGTGCCAGTACTACAGGGCTCAATCAGCCCCAGCATTTT.

The genes are TRBV25-1 and TRBJ1-2; 8 nucleotides agree with TRBD1. The length of the CDR3 is 12 residues. Germline V gene lookup returns CDR1 MGHDK and CDR2 SYGVNS. V shed 4 bases, J shed 7 bases, and the junction held 2 bases outside the gene matches. In nucleotides, the CDR3 is TGTGCCAGCAGTGGCCAGGGGGCTGGCTACACCTTC. As protein: CASSGQGAGYTF.

The J gene is TRBJ1-1, the V gene TRBV29-1; D not certain. This CDR3 region has 9 residues. The germline V and J ends were trimmed by 1 base and 10 bases, with 4 bases remaining between them. Germline assignment: CDR1 SQVTM and CDR2 ANQGSEA. The CDR3: CSVEVSAFF. CDR3 DNA: TGCAGCGTTGAAGTATCAGCTTTCTTT. The variable domain in full, with the rest retrieved from reference TRBV29-1 and TRBJ1-1, is SAVISQKPSRDICQRGTSLTIQCQVDSQVTMMFWYRQQPGQSLTLIATANQGSEATYESGFVIDKFPISRPNLTFSTLTVSNMSPEDSSIYLCSVEVSAFFGQGTRLTVV.

This clone was observed a few times. This chain joins TRBV7-9 and TRBJ2-7, with D perhaps TRBD1 (5 bases). The V gene lost 0 bases and the J gene lost 2 bases, with 8 bases spanning the gap. Germline assignment: CDR1 SEHNR and CDR2 FQNEAQ (reference sequence). The CDR3 spans 14 residues. For the CDR3, the DNA is TGTGCCAGCAGCTTAGCAGTAGGGGCCTACGAGCAGTACTTC. It specifies CASSLAVGAYEQYF.

The chain couples TRBV5-8 to TRBJ2-1; 9 bases are a match to TRBD1. CDR1 and CDR2 (germline): SGHTS, YDEGEE. Germline trimming cut 4 bases from V and 4 bases from J; bases unmatched to any gene: 3. The length of the CDR3 is 14 residues. Here the CDR3 reads CASSTDRGYNEQFF. The DNA of the CDR3 is TGTGCCAGCAGCACAGACAGGGGGTACAATGAGCAGTTCTTC.

The rearrangement links TRBV30 to TRBJ1-4, with 9 positions matching TRBD1. Germline V CDR1 and CDR2: GTSNPN, SVGIG (reference sequence). Unmatched junction bases numbered 12, after V lost 1 base and J lost 3 bases. The CDR3 loop spans 18 amino acids. In DNA form, the CDR3 reads TGTGCCTGGAGTGCGACCGGGACAGGGCAGCTTCCTAATGAAAAACTGTTTTTT. It is translated as CAWSATGTGQLPNEKLFF. Complete variable domain (other parts from reference TRBV30 and TRBJ1-4): SQTIHQWPATLVQPVGSPLSLECTVEGTSNPNLYWYRQAAGRGLQLLFYSVGIGQISSEVPQNLSASRPQDRQFILSSKKLLLSDSGFYLCAWSATGTGQLPNEKLFFGSGTQLSVL.

The V and J genes are TRBV5-1 and TRBJ2-1; 9 nucleotides match TRBD1. The V gene end was trimmed by 5 bases and the J gene end by 8 bases; junction bases not matched to a gene: 8. Per the germline V gene, CDR1 is SGHRS and CDR2 is YFSETQ. The CDR3 contains 14 residues. CDR3 coding DNA: TGCGCCAGCAGACCCGGACAGGGGCAGGATGAGCAGTTCTTC. It codes for CASRPGQGQDEQFF.

The chain employs TRBV6-1 and TRBJ1-5; D not certain. CDR3 length: 13 amino acids. Trimming took off 3 bases at V and 11 bases at J, with 14 bases between the two ends. Per the germline V gene, CDR1 is MNHNS and CDR2 is SASEGT. This CDR3 reads CASSEAGTGAQHF. CDR3 DNA: TGTGCCAGCAGTGAGGCGGGTACTGGGGCCCAGCATTTT.